Presented here are 19 T cell receptor beta chains from one specimen sequenced in a study of regulatory T cells in long-lasting Graves disease. The TCR beta library used iRepertoire HTBI primers with Arm-PCR amplification of CDR3. A single record per CDR3 protein comes from TCRdb applying MiXCR to the multiplex PCR reads. This sample carries a few hundred thousand distinct CDR3 sequences, roughly 19% of them seen once, and the ten largest clones take over 9.5%. Sample time point: newly diagnosed GD, antithyroid drugs for less than 3 months. Extracted PBMC RNA gave rise to the TCR library. This sample was also put to use in a study of T cells in Graves' hyperthyroidism and ophthalmopathy.

Sample: peripheral blood mononuclear cells (PBMCs), taken at new diagnosis, from a patient treated with antithyroid drugs. Source of these receptors: a woman between 25 and 40 years old with Graves disease.

The table lists this clonotype with many counts. The chain recombines TRBV30 with TRBJ2-5; TRBD1 or TRBD2 may be the D gene (5 bases each). The CDR3 is made up of 13 amino acids. CDR1 is GTSNPN and CDR2 is SVGIG in the germline V gene (reference sequence). V shed 2 bases and J shed 4 bases, with 11 bases lying between them. In DNA form, the CDR3 reads TGTGCCTGGAGTACCAGGGAGCGAGAGACCCAGTACTTC. Amino acid sequence: CAWSTRERETQYF. Together with reference TRBV30 and TRBJ2-5, the CDR3 gives the full variable domain: SQTIHQWPATLVQPVGSPLSLECTVEGTSNPNLYWYRQAAGRGLQLLFYSVGIGQISSEVPQNLSASRPQDRQFILSSKKLLLSDSGFYLCAWSTRERETQYFGPGTRLLVL.

As concerns this clonotype: This may stem from a read error, because a much larger clone lies one nucleotide away. The chain employs TRBV5-6 and TRBJ2-3, with D uncertain. CDR1 is SGHDT and CDR2 is YYEEEE in the germline V gene. The CDR3 consists of 14 residues. The CDR3 DNA reads as TGTGCCAGCAGCCCTGAACCCGGCACAGATTCGCAGTATTTT. Translating gives CASSPEPGTDSQYF.

V and J are TRBV12-3 or TRBV12-4 and TRBJ1-2; 10 bases agree with TRBD1. The CDR3 length is 16 residues. J was trimmed by 3 bases and V by 5 bases; bases with no gene match: 9. CDR3 nucleotide sequence: TGTGCCAGCAGTCCTACCCTCGGGACAGGGGACTATGGCTACACCTTC. Translated, it gives CASSPTLGTGDYGYTF.

This clonotype appeared many times. The chain uses TRBV29-1 and TRBJ2-1; tentatively, D is TRBD1 or TRBD2 (5 bases each). With the DNA end fitting TRBJ2-7 better, the J assignment may be wrong. Germline CDR1 is SQVTM and CDR2 is ANQGSEA. The CDR3 is 14 residues long. The CDR3 spells CSANRGSNSYEQYF. DNA for the CDR3: TGCAGCGCGAATCGGGGCTCCAACTCCTACGAGCAGTACTTC.

This clonotype showed up many times. The chain couples TRBV30 to TRBJ2-7; 9 positions agree with TRBD1. CDR3 size: 15 residues. Trimming removed 7 bases from V and 2 bases from J; junction bases left unmatched: 12. Germline CDR1 and CDR2: GTSNPN and SVGIG (reference sequence). The CDR3 sequence is CALGWGTGYTYEQYF. The CDR3 DNA follows: TGTGCCTTGGGGTGGGGGACAGGGTACACCTACGAGCAGTACTTC.

This clonotype has only a few counts. This sequence joins TRBV7-6 and TRBJ1-2, with 12 bases aligning to TRBD1. V shed 10 bases and J 7 bases; nucleotides not matched to a gene: 4. The germline gives CDR1 SGHVS, CDR2 FNYEAQ. The CDR3 has 12 residues. The CDR3 is CATGTGGVGYTF. CDR3 nucleotide sequence: TGTGCCACTGGGACAGGGGGCGTTGGCTACACCTTC.

This clonotype appeared many times. The rearrangement uses TRBV9 and TRBJ2-2; 7 bases are shared with TRBD2. The CDR3 contains 18 residues. Germline V gene data show CDR1 as SGDLS and CDR2 as YYNGEE. The ends lost 0 bases at V and 3 bases at J; junction bases unmatched: 11. The CDR3 region is CASSVDSGGRSYTGELFF. As DNA, the CDR3 is TGTGCCAGCAGCGTAGACTCGGGCGGGAGAAGTTACACCGGGGAGCTGTTTTTT.

This clonotype was found many times. The chain joins TRBV12-3 or TRBV12-4 to TRBJ2-3; D remains unclear. V was pared by 6 bases and J by 2 bases, with 6 bases between. This CDR3 has 12 residues. CDR3 protein: CASRANTDTQYF. The CDR3 region has the DNA TGTGCCAGCAGAGCCAACACAGATACGCAGTATTTT.

The V call is TRBV7-3, the J call TRBJ2-1; TRBD2 aligns across 8 bases. Germline values: CDR1 SGHTA, CDR2 FQGTGA. The CDR3 contains 15 residues. V shed 5 bases and J 7 bases; nucleotides not matched to a gene: 10. CDR3 DNA: TGTGCCAGCAGCCGACTTCCGGGAGGGCAGAATGAGCAGTTCTTC. Its protein product is CASSRLPGGQNEQFF.

This clonotype was counted ten times or more. This chain uses TRBV19 with TRBJ1-3; the D is unclear. Germline V gene data show CDR1 as LNHDA and CDR2 as SQIVND (reference sequence). V lost 7 bases, J lost 5 bases, and 12 bases lay in between. CDR3 size: 13 residues. CDR3 sequence: CASTPDGRNTIYF. The CDR3 nucleotides are TGTGCCAGTACCCCGGACGGTAGAAACACCATATATTTT.

J is TRBJ1-1 and V is TRBV3-2. TRBV3-2 is a known pseudogene. The CDR3 is made up of 15 amino acids. The chain's CDR3 is CASSQDNGRNTEAFF. CDR3 sequence (DNA): TGTGCCAGCAGCCAAGATAACGGCCGGAACACTGAAGCTTTCTTT.

This clonotype has more than one count but fewer than ten. The chain combines TRBV6-5 with TRBJ2-5; D gene uncertain. V dropped 3 bases and J dropped 2 bases, with 16 bases sitting between them. This CDR3 region has 16 residues. The germline V gene encodes CDR1 MNHEY and CDR2 SVGAGI. DNA of the CDR3: TGTGCCAGCAGTTATTCCGGTCGCCCACAGCAAGAGACCCAGTACTTC. Its translation: CASSYSGRPQQETQYF.

The rearrangement links TRBV2 to TRBJ1-1; possibly TRBD1 for D (5 bases). The V gene lost 7 bases and the J gene lost 2 bases, with 14 bases spanning the gap. The CDR3 covers 14 residues. CDR1 and CDR2 from the germline V gene are SNHLY and FYNNEI. CDR3 DNA sequence: TGTGCCAGCACTCTCTGGGGCTATAACACTGAAGCTTTCTTT. It translates to CASTLWGYNTEAFF. The whole variable domain, filled in from reference TRBV2 and TRBJ1-1, reads EPEVTQTPSHQVTQMGQEVILRCVPISNHLYFYWYRQILGQKVEFLVSFYNNEISEKSEIFDDQFSVERPDGSNFTLKIRSTKLEDSAMYFCASTLWGYNTEAFFGQGTRLTVV.

The chain is built from TRBV18 and TRBJ1-2; D call uncertain. The germline V gene has CDR1 KGHSH and CDR2 LQKENI. This CDR3 contains 15 residues. V gave up 0 bases and J gave up 4 bases, with 12 bases separating them. The CDR3 DNA reads as TGTGCCAGCTCACCACCAGACTCGGGTCCCTATGGCTACACCTTC. It encodes CASSPPDSGPYGYTF.

As regards this clonotype: This is likely an artifact of a read error, given a far larger clone one base away. The gene calls are TRBV11-2 and TRBJ2-3; 13 bases line up with TRBD2. Per germline, CDR1 SGHAT and CDR2 FQNNGV. CDR3 size: 18 residues. CDR3 protein: CASSLGLTSGRAGETKYF. DNA of the CDR3: TGTGCCAGCAGCTTAGGTCTCACTAGCGGGAGGGCCGGGGAGACCAAGTACTTC.

This clonotype came up many times. The rearrangement joins TRBV5-4 to TRBJ1-1, with a tentative D call TRBD1 (5 bases). The V end lost 4 bases, the J end lost 0 bases, and 10 bases lay between the germline ends. The CDR3 sequence is 14 residues long. Per germline, CDR1 SGHNT and CDR2 YYREEE (reference sequence). Here the CDR3 DNA reads TGTGCCAGCAGCACCCCAGGGTTGAACACTGAAGCTTTCTTT. It is translated as CASSTPGLNTEAFF.

This clonotype has at least ten counts. Here the CDR3 DNA reads TGTGCCACCGCACTTGGGCGGGGGGTGGGCACCGGGGAGCTGTTTTTT. Protein sequence: CATALGRGVGTGELFF. The chain combines TRBV11-2 with TRBJ2-2; the match to TRBD2 covers 8 bases. J lost 4 bases, V lost 10 bases, and 14 bases had no gene match. The CDR3 length is 16 residues. Germline V lookup: CDR1 SGHAT, CDR2 FQNNGV.

This clonotype was seen many times. This chain joins TRBV20-1 and TRBJ1-6, with 7 bases lining up with TRBD1. Germline V gene sequence: CDR1 DFQATT, CDR2 SNEGSKA (reference sequence). The junction had 13 bases not matched to a gene; V was cut back by 6 bases and J by 8 bases. The CDR3 has 15 residues. CDR3 region: CSARGVFGTDSPLHF. Here the CDR3 DNA reads TGCAGTGCCAGGGGGGTGTTCGGGACGGATTCACCCCTCCACTTT.

The gene calls are TRBV6-5 and TRBJ2-3; D unresolved. CDR3 length equals 16 residues. V was shortened by 2 bases and J by 5 bases, with 17 bases between the two germline ends. CDR1 and CDR2 from the germline V gene are MNHEY and SVGAGI. The CDR3 DNA follows: TGTGCCAGCAGTTACGGCGTAGCATTCGTGTTAGATACGCAGTATTTT. It yields the protein CASSYGVAFVLDTQYF.